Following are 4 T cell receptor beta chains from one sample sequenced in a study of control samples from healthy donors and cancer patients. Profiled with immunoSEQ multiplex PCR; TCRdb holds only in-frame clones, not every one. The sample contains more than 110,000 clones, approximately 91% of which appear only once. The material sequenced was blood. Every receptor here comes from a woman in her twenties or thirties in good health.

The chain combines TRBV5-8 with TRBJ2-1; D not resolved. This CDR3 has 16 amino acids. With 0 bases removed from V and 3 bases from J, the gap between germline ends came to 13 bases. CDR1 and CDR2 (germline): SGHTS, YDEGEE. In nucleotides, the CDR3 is TGTGCCAGCAGCTTGGAAGTAAAGGTAAACTACAATGAGCAGTTCTTC. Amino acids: CASSLEVKVNYNEQFF. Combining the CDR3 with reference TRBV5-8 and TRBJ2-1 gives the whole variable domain EAGVTQSPTHLIKTRGQQATLRCSPISGHTSVYWYQQALGLGLQFLLWYDEGEERNRGNFPPRFSGRQFPNYSSELNVNALELEDSALYLCASSLEVKVNYNEQFFGPGTRLTVL.

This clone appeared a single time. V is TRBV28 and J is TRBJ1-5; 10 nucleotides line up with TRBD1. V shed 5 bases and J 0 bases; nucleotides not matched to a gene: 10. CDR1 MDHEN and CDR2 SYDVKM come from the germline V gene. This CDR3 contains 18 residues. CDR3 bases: TGTGCCAGCAGTAGTGTGACAGGGGGCGTCGGTAGCAATCAGCCCCAGCATTTT. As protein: CASSSVTGGVGSNQPQHF.

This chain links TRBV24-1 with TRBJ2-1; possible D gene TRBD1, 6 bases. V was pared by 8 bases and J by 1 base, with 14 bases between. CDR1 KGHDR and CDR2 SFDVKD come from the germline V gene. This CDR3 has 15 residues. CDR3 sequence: CATISRTESYNEQFF. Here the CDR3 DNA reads TGTGCCACCATCTCCCGGACAGAATCCTACAATGAGCAGTTCTTC.

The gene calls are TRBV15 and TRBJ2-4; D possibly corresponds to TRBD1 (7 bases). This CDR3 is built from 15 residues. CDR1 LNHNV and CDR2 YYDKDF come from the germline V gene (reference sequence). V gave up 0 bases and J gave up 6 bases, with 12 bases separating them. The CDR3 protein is CATSRESRGVNIQYF. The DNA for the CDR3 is TGTGCCACCAGCAGAGAAAGCAGGGGGGTAAACATTCAGTACTTC.